The 18 T cell receptor beta chains presented below share a single source sample, sequenced in a study of blood T cell repertoires in COVID-19. Method: immunoSEQ multiplex PCR; TCRdb's copy keeps in-frame clones and lacks some. The table lists more than 80,000 clones, 65% to 85% of them singletons. The specimen sequenced was peripheral blood. These TCRs come from a woman over 75 with active or convalescent COVID-19.

The genes are TRBV5-5 and TRBJ2-5; TRBD2 agrees at 12 bases. With V trimmed by 0 bases and J by 4 bases, 4 bases remained unmatched. Germline V gene lookup returns CDR1 SGHKS and CDR2 YYEKEE (reference sequence). The CDR3 spans 16 residues. The CDR3 loop is CASSLVLAGGRETQYF. The CDR3 nucleotides are TGTGCCAGCAGCTTGGTGCTAGCGGGGGGGCGAGAGACCCAGTACTTC.

The chain has TRBV19 and TRBJ1-3; 9 bases fit TRBD1. From germline, CDR1 is LNHDA and CDR2 SQIVND (reference sequence). The CDR3 covers 14 residues. After removal of 6 bases from V and 4 bases from J, the junction contained 4 bases not matched to a gene. The CDR3 reads CASSPGTGGNTIYF. In DNA, the CDR3 is TGTGCCAGTAGCCCCGGGACAGGGGGAAACACCATATATTTT.

The V and J genes are TRBV11-2 and TRBJ2-1; 10 bases line up with TRBD2. Unmatched junction bases numbered 2, after V lost 1 base and J lost 5 bases. CDR1 is SGHAT, CDR2 FQNNGV, per germline. The CDR3 covers 15 residues. As DNA, the CDR3 is TGTGCCAGCAGCTTAGGGGGACTAGCGAACAATGAGCAGTTCTTC. It specifies CASSLGGLANNEQFF.

This clone was recorded once. The gene calls are TRBV7-9 and TRBJ2-2; D gene unclear. The germline V gene has CDR1 SEHNR and CDR2 FQNEAQ (reference sequence). The CDR3 is 12 residues long. V lost 6 bases, J lost 1 base, and 3 bases lay in between. CDR3 coding DNA: TGTGCCAGCAGGAGGAACACCGGGGAGCTGTTTTTT. This sequence encodes CASRRNTGELFF. The variable domain in full, completed from reference TRBV7-9 and TRBJ2-2, reads DTGVSQNPRHKITKRGQNVTFRCDPISEHNRLYWYRQTLGQGPEFLTYFQNEAQLEKSRLLSDRFSAERPKGSFSTLEIQRTEQGDSAMYLCASRRNTGELFFGEGSRLTVL.

The V and J genes are TRBV7-8 and TRBJ2-3; no definite D call. This CDR3 is built from 14 residues. The V gene lost 1 base and the J gene lost 4 bases, with 9 bases spanning the gap. Germline V gene data show CDR1 as SGHVS and CDR2 as FQNEAQ. The CDR3 DNA reads as TGTGCCAGCAGCTTAGTCAGGTCTTCAGATACGCAGTATTTT. Encoded protein: CASSLVRSSDTQYF.

V is TRBV7-8 and J is TRBJ2-5; 10 nucleotides match TRBD2. The CDR3 length is 18 residues. Trimming at V came to 5 bases and at J to 4 bases, leaving 16 bases not matched to a gene. The germline V gene encodes CDR1 SGHVS and CDR2 FQNEAQ. The CDR3 region is CASSPRSSGSIWLETQYF. Here the CDR3 DNA reads TGTGCCAGCAGCCCACGATCTAGCGGGAGTATCTGGTTAGAGACCCAGTACTTC.

This clone was recorded only once. The gene calls are TRBV1 and TRBJ1-2; the table's D gene call, TRBD1, was not cross checked with the DNA. TRBV1 is designated a pseudogene. The CDR3 spans 16 residues. This CDR3 reads CTSSQEEDRAWYGYTF. Here the CDR3 DNA reads TGCACCAGCAGCCAAGAAGAGGACAGGGCCTGGTATGGCTACACCTTC.

Details on this clone: Relative to the germline gene, one junction end is altered; a read error may explain this. CDR3 amino acids: CSARVGLTNF. DNA of the CDR3: TGCAGTGCTAGAGTGGGACTGACCAACTTT. This chain uses TRBV20-1 with TRBJ2-3; D is perhaps TRBD2 (6 bases). This CDR3 spans 10 amino acids. CDR1 and CDR2 from the germline V gene are DFQATT and SNEGSKA (reference sequence).

The chain uses TRBV28 and TRBJ1-2; 8 bases agree with TRBD1. The ends lost 4 bases at V and 4 bases at J; junction bases unmatched: 8. The CDR3 extends over 15 amino acids. Germline CDR1 MDHEN, CDR2 SYDVKM. The DNA for the CDR3 is TGTGCCAGCAGTTCAGGGGGCGTGACCCTCTATGGCTACACCTTC. Protein sequence: CASSSGGVTLYGYTF.

The chain couples TRBV27 to TRBJ2-5; 8 nucleotides align to TRBD1. This CDR3 spans 14 amino acids. Looked up from germline, CDR1 is MNHEY and CDR2 is SMNVEV (reference sequence). After removal of 5 bases from V and 5 bases from J, the junction contained 7 bases not matched to a gene. For the CDR3, the DNA is TGTGCCAGCAGTCCCCGGACAGGGCGGGAGACCCAGTACTTC. Its translation: CASSPRTGRETQYF.

V gene TRBV28 combines with J gene TRBJ2-1; TRBD2 matches at 10 bases. The germline gives CDR1 MDHEN, CDR2 SYDVKM. The CDR3 spans 16 residues. Trimming at V came to 4 bases and at J to 1 base, leaving 4 bases not matched to a gene. The CDR3 region has the DNA TGTGCCAGCAGTTCCCAGCGGGGGGGATCCTACAATGAGCAGTTCTTC. This sequence encodes CASSSQRGGSYNEQFF.

The chain combines TRBV7-2 with TRBJ2-7; D is possibly TRBD2 (5 bases). Germline CDR1 SGHTA, CDR2 FQGNSA. CDR3 length equals 15 residues. With 1 base removed from V and 2 bases from J, the gap between germline ends came to 12 bases. CDR3 sequence: CASSLVVGEAYEQYF. CDR3 sequence (DNA): TGTGCCAGCAGCTTAGTAGTCGGGGAAGCCTACGAGCAGTACTTC.

V and J are TRBV20-1 and TRBJ1-1; a possible D gene is TRBD1 (5 bases). CDR3 size: 13 residues. Trimming shortened V by 3 bases and J by 0 bases, and 8 bases separated the two germline ends. CDR1 and CDR2 from the germline V gene are DFQATT and SNEGSKA (reference sequence). CDR3 DNA sequence: TGCAGTGCTAGTCTGGACATGAACACTGAAGCTTTCTTT. Translation gives CSASLDMNTEAFF.

This clone has a handful of counts. V and J are TRBV10-3 and TRBJ2-7, with D possibly TRBD2 on 6 matching bases. Germline CDR1 ENHRY, CDR2 SYGVKD. V was trimmed by 3 bases and J by 2 bases, leaving 14 bases between them. The CDR3 sequence is 15 residues long. DNA of the CDR3: TGTGCCATCAGTGATAAAGGACGGGAGACCTACGAGCAGTACTTC. It codes for CAISDKGRETYEQYF.

The rearrangement uses TRBV5-5 and TRBJ2-7; 8 bases are a match to TRBD1. The CDR3 extends over 14 amino acids. Germline assignment: CDR1 SGHKS and CDR2 YYEKEE (reference sequence). The V segment lost 3 bases and the J segment 1 base; nucleotides outside the gene matches: 3. CDR3 DNA sequence: TGTGCCAGCAGCTCCAGGGGGCGATCCTACGAGCAGTACTTC. It encodes CASSSRGRSYEQYF. Drawing the rest from reference TRBV5-5 and TRBJ2-7, the complete variable domain is DAGVTQSPTHLIKTRGQQVTLRCSPISGHKSVSWYQQVLGQGPQFIFQYYEKEERGRGNFPDRFSARQFPNYSSELNVNALLLGDSALYLCASSSRGRSYEQYFGPGTRLTVT.

This clone has only one observation. The CDR3 reads CASNTGQGISGANVLTF. The CDR3 region has the DNA TGTGCCAGCAACACAGGACAGGGGATTTCTGGGGCCAACGTCCTGACTTTC. This chain links TRBV28 with TRBJ2-6; 9 bases map to TRBD1. The junction had 8 bases not matched to a gene; V was cut back by 7 bases and J by 1 base. This CDR3 is built from 17 residues. Germline lookup yields CDR1 MDHEN and CDR2 SYDVKM.

V is TRBV2 and J is TRBJ1-6, with D possibly being TRBD1 (6 bases). This CDR3 is built from 15 residues. CDR1 is SNHLY, CDR2 FYNNEI, per germline. Deletions cut 5 bases from V and 9 bases from J, with 17 bases between. In nucleotides, the CDR3 is TGTGCCAGCAGTAGGGAAGGGGACACCTCTTCACCCCTCCACTTT. Translated: CASSREGDTSSPLHF.

The chain recombines TRBV7-2 with TRBJ1-4, with TRBD1 matching 10 bases. Trimming cost V 4 bases and J 10 bases; bases outside gene matches: 12. Germline CDR1 SGHTA, CDR2 FQGNSA. CDR3 length: 16 amino acids. The DNA of the CDR3 is TGTGCCAGCAGCTCCTTCCTGGGGACAGGGGATGGAAAACTGTTTTTT. This codes for CASSSFLGTGDGKLFF.